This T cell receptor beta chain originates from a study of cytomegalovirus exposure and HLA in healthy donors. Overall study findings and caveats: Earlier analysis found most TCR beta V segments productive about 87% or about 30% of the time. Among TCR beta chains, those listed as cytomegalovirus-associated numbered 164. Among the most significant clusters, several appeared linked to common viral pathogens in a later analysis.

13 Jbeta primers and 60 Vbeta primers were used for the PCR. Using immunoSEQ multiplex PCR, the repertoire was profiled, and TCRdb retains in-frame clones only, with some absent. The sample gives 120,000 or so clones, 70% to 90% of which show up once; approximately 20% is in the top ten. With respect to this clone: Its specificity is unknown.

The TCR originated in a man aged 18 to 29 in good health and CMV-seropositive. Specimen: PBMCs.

The CDR3 sequence is CASSLVTDPDTQYF. CDR3 DNA: TGTGCCAGCAGCTTAGTGACAGACCCAGATACGCAGTATTTT. V usage is TRBV11-3 and J usage is TRBJ2-3; D possibly corresponds to TRBD1 (5 bases). Deletions cut 1 base from V and 4 bases from J, with 9 bases between. Germline CDR1 reads SGHNT; CDR2 reads YENEEA. The CDR3 sequence is 14 residues long.